This TCR beta chain stems from a study of identical twins. TCRdb re-called the 5' RACE reads with MiXCR, one entry per CDR3 protein. The sample includes 500,000 to 550,000 distinct CDR3 sequences, roughly a fifth seen only once; the top ten take about 0.91%. The length of the CDR3 is 12 residues. Trimming cost V 7 bases and J 8 bases, with 14 bases left between them. Germline CDR1 and CDR2: MNHNS and SASEGT. These data also featured in a second study, about T cells expressing NK-cell markers.

The chain recombines TRBV6-1 with TRBJ1-2; D gene ambiguous. The sequenced sample was CD4+ T cells sorted from blood. The source is a woman aged 18 to 35 in good health. CDR3 in DNA: TGTGCCAGCAAGGCGGAACATCAGGGCTACACCTTC. This gives the protein CASKAEHQGYTF.